The 2 T cell receptor beta chains below come from one sample, sequenced in a study of OX40 agonist ivuxolimab in advanced cancers. Clones were read by immunoSEQ multiplex PCR, and TCRdb kept only the in-frame ones, dropping some. This repertoire shows about 99,000 clones, about 96% found once; its top ten account for roughly 2.1%. The sample in question was CD4+ or CD8+ T cells sorted from blood, obtained in a trial of the OX40 agonist ivuxolimab. Receptor source: an adult with an advanced solid tumor such as melanoma, head and neck, liver or kidney cancer.

J is TRBJ2-3 and V is TRBV15; 11 positions agree with TRBD2. The CDR3 spans 18 residues. CDR1 and CDR2 from the germline V gene are LNHNV and YYDKDF (reference sequence). V lost 4 bases to trimming and J lost 1 base; unmatched junction nucleotides: 10. CDR3 sequence reads: CATSILAGGQVGTDTQYF. The CDR3 DNA reads TGTGCCACCAGCATCTTAGCGGGAGGGCAAGTCGGCACAGATACGCAGTATTTT. Combining the CDR3 with reference TRBV15 and TRBJ2-3 gives the whole variable domain DAMVIQNPRYQVTQFGKPVTLSCSQTLNHNVMYWYQQKSSQAPKLLFHYYDKDFNNEADTPDNFQSRRPNTSFCFLDIRSPGLGDTAMYLCATSILAGGQVGTDTQYFGPGTRLTVL.

The V call is TRBV9, the J call TRBJ2-3; 7 nucleotides align to TRBD2. Germline V gives CDR1 SGDLS, CDR2 YYNGEE. With 6 bases clipped from V and 3 bases from J, the junction kept 13 bases outside the gene matches. CDR3 length: 16 residues. CDR3 DNA: TGTGCCAGCACCCTCGAAATGGGGGGAGGGACAGATACGCAGTATTTT. Amino acids: CASTLEMGGGTDTQYF.